This note documents a single T cell receptor beta chain sequence. What it binds is unknown. The data stem from a study of T-cell memory formation after mild COVID-19. Study-wide context: For the most part, TCR clusters were specific to one donor. General study results and limits: Shrinking CD4+ clones resided mostly in CM and EM, and CD8+ ones in EMRA. Contracting clones from day 15 to 85 had balanced CD4/CD8; later expanders favoured CD4+. Pre-infection memory harbored some responding clones, suggesting cross-reactive memory joined.

One entry per CDR3 protein results from TCRdb running MiXCR on the 5' RACE reads. In the table there are hundreds of thousands of distinct CDR3 sequences, approximately 16% of which are singletons. The CDR3 is 18 residues long. V was shortened by 2 bases and J by 1 base, with 20 bases between the two germline ends. CDR1 SEHNR and CDR2 FQNEAQ come from the germline V gene (reference sequence). This chain joins TRBV7-9 and TRBJ1-2; no firm D call. This clonotype was sampled from a man between 18 and 35 years old who had mild COVID-19 (a few samples of this study predate the infection). Cell type and time point are not known. The sample was PBMCs or a T cell subset sorted from them (not recorded which). This CDR3 reads CASSLKVSYGGRNYGYTF. The CDR3 nucleotides read TGTGCCAGCAGCTTAAAGGTTTCGTACGGCGGTCGTAACTATGGCTACACCTTC. The variable domain in full, completed from reference TRBV7-9 and TRBJ1-2, reads DTGVSQNPRHKITKRGQNVTFRCDPISEHNRLYWYRQTLGQGPEFLTYFQNEAQLEKSRLLSDRFSAERPKGSFSTLEIQRTEQGDSAMYLCASSLKVSYGGRNYGYTFGSGTRLTVV.